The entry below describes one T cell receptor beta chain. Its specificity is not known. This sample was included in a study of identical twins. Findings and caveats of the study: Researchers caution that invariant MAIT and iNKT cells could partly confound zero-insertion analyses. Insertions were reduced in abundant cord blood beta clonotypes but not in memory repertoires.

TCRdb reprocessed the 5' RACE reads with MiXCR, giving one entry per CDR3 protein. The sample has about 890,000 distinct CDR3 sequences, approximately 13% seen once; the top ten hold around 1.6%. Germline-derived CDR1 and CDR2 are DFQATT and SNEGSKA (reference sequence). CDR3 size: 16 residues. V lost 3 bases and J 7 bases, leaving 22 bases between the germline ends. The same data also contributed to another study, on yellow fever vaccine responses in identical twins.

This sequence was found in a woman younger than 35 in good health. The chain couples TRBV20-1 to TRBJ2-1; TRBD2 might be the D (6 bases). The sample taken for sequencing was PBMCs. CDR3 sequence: CSARGFLAPRENEQFF. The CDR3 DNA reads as TGCAGTGCTAGGGGTTTCTTAGCCCCCCGGGAGAATGAGCAGTTCTTC.